This TCR beta chain was recorded in a study of cytomegalovirus exposure and HLA in healthy donors. Findings and caveats of the study: In an earlier analysis, about 87% or about 30%: the productive usage of most TCR beta V segments. Later findings reportedly placed an Asian-associated ancestry cluster below the approximately 620-donor mean for N-insertions. Per a later analysis, HLA-associated TCR beta chains showed more clonal expansion than other, equally common TCR beta chains. Researchers counted around 150 TCR beta chains as cytomegalovirus-associated.

CDR3 length: 14 residues. The germline V gene encodes CDR1 MNHNY and CDR2 SVGAGI (reference sequence). V was shortened by 6 bases and J by 7 bases, with 18 bases between the two germline ends. Turning to this clone: Antigen specificity is unknown.

A multiplex PCR was run with 60 Vbeta primers and 13 Jbeta primers. TCRdb's table, derived via immunoSEQ multiplex PCR, lists solely in-frame clones and lacks some. The profile shows about 130,000 clones, 80% of them singletons. V is TRBV6-6 and J is TRBJ1-2, with TRBD1 as a possible D gene (5 bases). This receptor was identified in a woman aged 40 to 55 in good health and CMV-seronegative. What was sequenced was PBMCs. CDR3 amino acids: CASSPNGGVGGYTF. CDR3 DNA: TGTGCCAGCAGCCCTAATGGAGGGGTTGGTGGCTACACCTTC.